This T cell receptor beta chain comes out of a study of blood T cell repertoires in COVID-19. The protocol was immunoSEQ multiplex PCR, while the TCRdb copy is restricted to in-frame clones and leaves out a portion. The sample comprises approximately 190,000 clones, around 86% of which are singletons, and around 23% rests with the top ten. The sample comprised PBMCs or T cells enriched from blood (not recorded which). The TCR sequence derives from a woman aged 40 to 50 in a cohort exposed to, infected with or recovered from COVID-19 (not recorded which).

The CDR3 coding sequence is TGTGCCAGCAGCTTACAACCTAGGGGGCTCGCCACCGGGGAGCTGTTTTTT. It translates to CASSLQPRGLATGELFF. This chain uses TRBV11-2 with TRBJ2-2, with TRBD1 matching over 7 bases. The germline V gene has CDR1 SGHAT and CDR2 FQNNGV. V lost 2 bases, J lost 4 bases, and 10 bases stayed unmatched. The CDR3 sequence is 17 residues long.